Listed below are T cell receptor beta chains from one sample, sequenced in a study of shared clonotypes between healthy human individuals. Profiled with immunoSEQ multiplex PCR; TCRdb holds only in-frame clones, not every one. The sample includes approximately 1,000,000 clones, roughly 80% of them seen just once. The sequenced sample was memory CD4+ T cells from PBMCs. The receptors derive from a man younger than 30 in good health. Some clones in this sample may be carry-over from other donors' samples. The CDR3 runs from the conserved cysteine through the conserved F or W. D genes are given only for firm matches. Clone size is given for some rows only: seen once, a few or many times, or a class if the clone is expanded.

d_call	cdr3_length	v_call	clone_size	j_call	cdr3_nt	cdr3_aa
NA	14	TRBV28	NA	TRBJ1-2	TGTGCCAGCAGCCCCCCAAGCTCGAGCTATGGCTACACCTTC	CASSPPSSSYGYTF
TRBD1	15	TRBV19	NA	TRBJ1-2	TGTGCCAGTAGAGAAGACAGGGAAGGCCACTATGGCTACACCTTC	CASREDREGHYGYTF
TRBD2	17	TRBV4-1	many	TRBJ2-2	TGCGCCAGCAGCCAAGGTGGACTAGCGGACGACACCGGGGAGCTGTTTTTT	CASSQGGLADDTGELFF
NA	17	TRBV4-3	once	TRBJ2-1	TGCGCCAGCAGCCAAGAAATGCCCAGCGCTAACTACAATGAGCAGTTCTTC	CASSQEMPSANYNEQFF
NA	15	TRBV29-1	once	TRBJ2-1	TGCAGCGTGGTACGATCCATAACTTACTACAATGAGCAGTTCTTC	CSVVRSITYYNEQFF
NA	16	TRBV27	NA	TRBJ2-2	TGTGCCAGCAGTTTGCGGCTCCGGGCGAACACCGGGGAGCTGTTTTTT	CASSLRLRANTGELFF
NA	14	TRBV11-2	NA	TRBJ1-1	TGTGCCAGCAGCTTAGCCGGGGTTCACACTGAGGCTTTCTTT	CASSLAGVHTEAFF
NA	15	TRBV19	NA	TRBJ1-4	TGTGCCAGTAGTCCCCGAATCCAACAACAACAAAAACTGTTTTTT	CASSPRIQQQQKLFF
NA	13	TRBV5-4	NA	TRBJ1-3	TGTGCCAGCAGCTTCCGAACTGGAAACACTATATATTTT	CASSFRTGNTIYF
TRBD1	12	TRBV11-3	once	TRBJ2-1	TGTGCCAGCAGCTTAATCCAGGGGGCTCCGATCTTC	CASSLIQGAPIF
NA	15	TRBV6-1	NA	TRBJ2-7	TGTGCCAGCAGACGTCATCGGGACAATACCTACGAGCAGTACTTC	CASRRHRDNTYEQYF
TRBD1	16	TRBV5-5	few	TRBJ1-2	TGTGCCAGCAGCTTGGTCCCGGGACAGGGTGTGGGTGGCTACACCTTC	CASSLVPGQGVGGYTF
NA	13	TRBV6-1	many	TRBJ1-2	TGTGCCAGCAGTGACCCCCAAAGGTGGGGGTACACCTTC	CASSDPQRWGYTF
NA	15	TRBV5-1	many	TRBJ2-3	TGCGCCAGCAGCAGGGGACAGGCGGGGGCAGATACGCAGTATTTT	CASSRGQAGADTQYF
NA	16	TRBV7-9	NA	TRBJ2-3	TGTGCCAGCAGCCTCCCCCTTACTACAGGAGGAGATACGCAGTATTTT	CASSLPLTTGGDTQYF
NA	15	TRBV6-5	once	TRBJ2-2	TGTGCCAGCAGTACCAGGACATCGTCGGGCGGGGAGCTGTTTTTT	CASSTRTSSGGELFF
NA	13	TRBV6-1	NA	TRBJ2-3	TGTGCCAGCAAGGAGGGCGGTCGAGATACGCAGTATTTT	CASKEGGRDTQYF
TRBD1	15	TRBV12-5	NA	TRBJ1-1	TGTGCTAGTGGTTTGAGCAGGGGGGGCTTCACTGAAGCTTTCTTT	CASGLSRGGFTEAFF
NA	14	TRBV9	NA	TRBJ1-1	TGTGCCAGCAGCCCCGGACTGAGGAACACTGAAGCTTTCTTT	CASSPGLRNTEAFF
NA	14	TRBV6-1	NA	TRBJ2-1	TGTGCCAGCAGTGAAGCTGGCCACTACAATGAGCAGTTCTTC	CASSEAGHYNEQFF
NA	14	TRBV28	NA	TRBJ2-1	TGTGCCAGCAGTCCAACCGGACAGTCCACCGGAGAGTTCTTC	CASSPTGQSTGEFF
TRBD1	15	TRBV4-1	few	TRBJ2-7	TGCGCCAGCAGCCAGGACAGGGGGACAGCCTACGAGCAGTACTTC	CASSQDRGTAYEQYF
NA	18	TRBV19	NA	TRBJ2-6	TGTGCCAGTAGCTCCCCCCCCGGGACGGGATCTGGGGCCAACGTCCTGACTTTC	CASSSPPGTGSGANVLTF
TRBD1	14	TRBV4-2	NA	TRBJ2-7	TGTGCCAGCAGCGGACAGGAAAACTCCTACGAGCAGTACTTC	CASSGQENSYEQYF
TRBD2	16	TRBV7-9	once	TRBJ2-7	TGTGCCAGCAGCGGGATCGAGACTAGCGGGAGATACGAGCAGTACTTC	CASSGIETSGRYEQYF
NA	13	TRBV7-2	NA	TRBJ1-2	TGTGCCAGCAGCTTAGTGAGATGGGGTGGGGACATCTTC	CASSLVRWGGDIF
NA	16	TRBV30	once	TRBJ2-1	TGTGCCTGGAGTGTAGTAGGGGCGAGCTCCTACAATGAGCAGTTCTTC	CAWSVVGASSYNEQFF
TRBD2	14	TRBV5-1	NA	TRBJ2-7	TGCGCCTCCTCCAAAGCGGGAGGGCGGGACGAGCAGTACTTC	CASSKAGGRDEQYF
NA	16	TRBV19	NA	TRBJ2-3	TGTGCCAGTAGTAGTTCTAGCCGGGCTAGCACAGATACGCAGTATTTT	CASSSSSRASTDTQYF
NA	13	TRBV11-1	NA	TRBJ2-7	TGTGCCAGCAGCTTAGGCTTACCCTACGAGCAGTACTTC	CASSLGLPYEQYF
NA	14	TRBV5-4	NA	TRBJ2-3	TGTGCCAGCAGCTTGGGGCAGGCCACAGATACGCAGTATTTT	CASSLGQATDTQYF
NA	19	TRBV19	NA	TRBJ1-5	TGTGCCAGTAGTATTAGGGGGGGGCTACGGAAGTTTAGCAATCAGCCCCAGCATTTT	CASSIRGGLRKFSNQPQHF
NA	15	TRBV28	NA	TRBJ1-2	TGTGCCAGCAGTTTAACGGGCAGAGAGGATGGTGGCTACACCTTC	CASSLTGREDGGYTF
NA	15	TRBV7-2	NA	TRBJ1-1	TGTGCCAGCAGCTTAGGAGGGCCTATGAACACTGAAGCTTTCTTT	CASSLGGPMNTEAFF
NA	12	TRBV2	once	TRBJ1-2	TGTGCCAGCAGATCGACAGTCTATGGCTACACCTTC	CASRSTVYGYTF
NA	16	TRBV5-6	once	TRBJ2-1	TGTGCCAGCAGCCGATTAGTTGGGGGGCTGGGCAATGAGCAGTTCTTC	CASSRLVGGLGNEQFF
NA	13	TRBV5-1	NA	TRBJ1-2	TGCGCCAGCAGCTTCCAGCAGGACACCGGCTACACCTTC	CASSFQQDTGYTF
TRBD2	14	TRBV7-9	NA	TRBJ2-5	TGTGCCAGCAGCTGGGGCGGGGGGGTAGAGACCCAGTACTTC	CASSWGGGVETQYF
NA	14	TRBV28	NA	TRBJ2-7	TGTGCCAGCAGCTCGGTTCTTAGCTCCTACGAGCAGTACTTC	CASSSVLSSYEQYF